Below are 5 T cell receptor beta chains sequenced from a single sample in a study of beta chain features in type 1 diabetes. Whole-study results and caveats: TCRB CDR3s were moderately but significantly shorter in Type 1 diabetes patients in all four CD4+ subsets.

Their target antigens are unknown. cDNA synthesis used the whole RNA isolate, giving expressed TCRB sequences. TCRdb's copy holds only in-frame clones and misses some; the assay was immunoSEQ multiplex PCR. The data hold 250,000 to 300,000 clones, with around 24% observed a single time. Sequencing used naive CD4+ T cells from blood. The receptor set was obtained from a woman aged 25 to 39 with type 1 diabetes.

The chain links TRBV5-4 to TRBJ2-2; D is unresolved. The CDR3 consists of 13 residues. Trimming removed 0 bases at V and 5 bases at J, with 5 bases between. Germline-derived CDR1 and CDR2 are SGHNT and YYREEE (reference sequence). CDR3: CASSLAMTGELFF. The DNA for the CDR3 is TGTGCCAGCAGCTTGGCAATGACCGGGGAGCTGTTTTTT.

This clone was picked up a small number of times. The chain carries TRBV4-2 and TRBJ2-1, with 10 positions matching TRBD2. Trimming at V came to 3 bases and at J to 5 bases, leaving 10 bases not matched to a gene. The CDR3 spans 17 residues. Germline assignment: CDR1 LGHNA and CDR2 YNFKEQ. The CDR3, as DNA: TGTGCCAGCAGCCAGGTTCTAGCGGGAGAGTGGCACAATGAGCAGTTCTTC. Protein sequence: CASSQVLAGEWHNEQFF.

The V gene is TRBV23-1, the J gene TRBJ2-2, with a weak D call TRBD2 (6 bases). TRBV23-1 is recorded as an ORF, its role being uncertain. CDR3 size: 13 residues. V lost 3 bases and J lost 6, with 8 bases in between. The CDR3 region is CASSHRRAGELFF. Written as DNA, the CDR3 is TGCGCCAGCAGTCATAGGAGGGCCGGGGAGCTGTTTTTT.

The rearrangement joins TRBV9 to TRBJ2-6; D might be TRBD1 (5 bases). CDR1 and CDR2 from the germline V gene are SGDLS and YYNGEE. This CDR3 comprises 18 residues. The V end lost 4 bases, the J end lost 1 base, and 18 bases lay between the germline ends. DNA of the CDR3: TGTGCCAGCAGCAAAGAGAGACAGAAACCTTCTGGGGCCAACGTCCTGACTTTC. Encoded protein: CASSKERQKPSGANVLTF.

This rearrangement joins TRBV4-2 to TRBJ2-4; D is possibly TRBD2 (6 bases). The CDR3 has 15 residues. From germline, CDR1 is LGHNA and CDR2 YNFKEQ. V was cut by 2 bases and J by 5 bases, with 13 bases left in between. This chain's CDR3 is CASSQPDTSQNIQYF. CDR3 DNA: TGTGCCAGCAGCCAACCGGACACTAGCCAAAACATTCAGTACTTC.